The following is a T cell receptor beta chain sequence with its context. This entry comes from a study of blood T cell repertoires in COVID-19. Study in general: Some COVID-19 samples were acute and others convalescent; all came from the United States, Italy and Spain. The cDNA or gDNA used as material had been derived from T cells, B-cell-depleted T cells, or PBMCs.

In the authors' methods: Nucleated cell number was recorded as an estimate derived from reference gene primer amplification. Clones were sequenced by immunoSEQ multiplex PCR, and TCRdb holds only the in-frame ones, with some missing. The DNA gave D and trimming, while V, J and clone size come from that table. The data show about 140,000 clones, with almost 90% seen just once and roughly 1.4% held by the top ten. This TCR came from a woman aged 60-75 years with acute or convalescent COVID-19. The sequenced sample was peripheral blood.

The CDR3 sequence is CASSLPGLAGYNEQFF. The CDR3 bases are TGTGCCAGCAGCTTACCGGGACTAGCGGGCTACAATGAGCAGTTCTTC. The V call is TRBV5-6, the J call TRBJ2-1; TRBD2 aligns across 12 bases. With V trimmed by 2 bases and J by 3 bases, 3 bases remained unmatched. CDR1 is SGHDT and CDR2 is YYEEEE in the germline V gene. This CDR3 contains 16 residues.